This T cell receptor beta chain was profiled in a study of CD8 T cells in ankylosing spondylitis. This CDR3 spans 15 amino acids. Germline V gene lookup returns CDR1 SEHNR and CDR2 FQNEAQ (reference sequence). V lost 5 bases to trimming and J lost 7 bases; unmatched junction nucleotides: 7. This clonotype was detected ten times or more. TCRdb redid the calling of the 5' RACE reads with MiXCR, one entry per CDR3 protein. Of 150,000 to 200,000 distinct CDR3 sequences listed, 9.5% to 10% were seen once; the top ten hold around 15%. The genes are TRBV7-9 and TRBJ1-6, with TRBD1 matching 8 bases. This TCR was sampled from a female donor with ankylosing spondylitis or in good health (not recorded which). Sequencing used blood, either unsorted or a sorted T cell fraction (not recorded which). CDR3 in DNA: TGTGCCAGCAGCGTTACACAGGGGGGCAATTCACCCCTCCACTTT. Its translation is CASSVTQGGNSPLHF.